This is a list of T cell receptor beta chains from one sample in a study of blood T cell repertoires in COVID-19. Assay used: immunoSEQ multiplex PCR; TCRdb lists only in-frame clones, some missing. Of around 140,000 clones in the sample, roughly 83% are singletons; the top ten hold approximately 17%. The sample consisted of peripheral blood. These receptors were obtained from a woman older than 75 with acute or convalescent COVID-19. Both conserved end residues are part of each CDR3. D genes are given only for firm matches. Only part of the rows carry a size: once, few, many, or a class if the clone is expanded.

abundance,j_gene,d_gene,v_gene,CDR3aa,CDR3nt
-,TRBJ1-2,TRBD1,TRBV5-1,CASSLVAGTGGNGYTF,TGCGCCAGCAGCTTGGTCGCTGGGACAGGGGGCAATGGCTACACCTTC
few,TRBJ1-1,-,TRBV5-1,CASTFALTGGAEAFF,TGCGCCAGCACCTTTGCACTCACGGGTGGCGCTGAAGCTTTCTTT
-,TRBJ1-6,-,TRBV19,CASRPRQDHNSPLHF,TGTGCCAGTAGACCCCGACAGGACCATAATTCACCCCTCCACTTT
-,TRBJ1-2,-,TRBV7-2,CASSLQGYGYTF,TGTGCCAGCAGCCTACAGGGTTATGGCTACACCTTC
-,TRBJ1-1,-,TRBV9,CASSARDSSFEAFF,TGTGCCAGCAGCGCCCGCGACAGTTCATTTGAAGCTTTCTTT
-,TRBJ1-3,-,TRBV18,CASSPPLADGNTIYF,TGTGCCAGCTCACCACCTTTGGCAGATGGAAACACCATATATTTT
-,TRBJ1-1,-,TRBV19,CASSIVTDTEAFF,TGTGCCAGTAGTATAGTTACGGACACTGAAGCTTTCTTT
-,TRBJ2-3,TRBD2,TRBV7-9,CASSLGLAVTDTQYF,TGTGCCAGCAGCTTGGGACTAGCGGTTACAGATACGCAGTATTTT
-,TRBJ2-3,TRBD2,TRBV4-3,CASSQRGGLLRDTQYF,TGCGCCAGCAGCCAACGGGGGGGACTCTTAAGAGATACGCAGTATTTT
-,TRBJ1-2,-,TRBV29-1,CSVEPRANYGYTF,TGCAGCGTTGAACCCAGGGCCAACTATGGCTACACCTTC
-,TRBJ2-1,-,TRBV27,CASSPRIYNEQFF,TGTGCCAGCAGTCCCAGGATCTACAATGAGCAGTTCTTC
-,TRBJ2-3,TRBD2,TRBV4-3,CASSQDSSGGGRDTQYF,TGCGCCAGCAGCCAAGATTCCAGCGGGGGGGGTAGAGATACGCAGTATTTT
-,TRBJ2-7,-,TRBV7-2,CASSQGALSSYEQYF,TGTGCCAGCAGCCAAGGGGCCCTCTCTTCCTACGAGCAGTACTTC
-,TRBJ2-1,TRBD1,TRBV24-1,CATSAGGGDEQFF,TGTGCCACTTCCGCAGGGGGCGGCGATGAGCAGTTCTTC
-,TRBJ2-1,TRBD2,TRBV9,CASSPSGTYYNEQFF,TGTGCCAGCAGCCCTAGCGGGACCTACTACAATGAGCAGTTCTTC
-,TRBJ2-7,TRBD2,TRBV27,CASRDGGLAGGNSYEQYF,TGTGCCAGCAGGGACGGGGGACTAGCGGGAGGTAACTCCTACGAGCAGTACTTC